Each of the 29 T cell receptor beta chains below was sequenced from the same sample in a study of Graves' ophthalmopathy and Graves' hyperthyroidism. Amplifying from RNA transcripts, the study obtained TCR beta CDR3 regions. Following a first-round RT-PCR that used HTBI primers, a second-round multiplex PCR was carried out. From the multiplex PCR reads, TCRdb called clonotypes with MiXCR, one entry per CDR3 protein. The data hold 300,000 to 350,000 distinct CDR3 sequences, with 15% to 20% observed a single time. The sample was peripheral blood. The receptors originated from an adult man with Graves' ophthalmopathy.

This clonotype was picked up many times. The chain has TRBV28 and TRBJ2-7, with 7 nucleotides matching TRBD1. The CDR3 is 16 amino acids. Germline values: CDR1 MDHEN, CDR2 SYDVKM. Losses at the gene ends were 7 bases for V and 2 bases for J; bases not matched to a gene: 14. As DNA, the CDR3 is TGTGCCAGCACCCCCGGACAGGCATGGATCCCCTACGAGCAGTACTTC. Translated, it gives CASTPGQAWIPYEQYF. Full variable domain (missing parts from reference TRBV28 and TRBJ2-7): DVKVTQSSRYLVKRTGEKVFLECVQDMDHENMFWYRQDPGLGLRLIYFSYDVKMKEKGDIPEGYSVSREKKERFSLILESASTNQTSMYLCASTPGQAWIPYEQYFGPGTRLTVT.

This clonotype was detected many times. This chain uses TRBV12-3 or TRBV12-4 with TRBJ2-7, with D possibly matching TRBD1 (6 bases). The CDR3 consists of 14 residues. V lost 7 bases and J lost 5, with 18 bases in between. CDR3 sequence reads: CASTSSSGANEQYF. CDR3 coding DNA: TGTGCCAGCACTTCCTCCTCAGGGGCTAACGAGCAGTACTTC.

This clonotype has a count of ten or more. The rearrangement joins TRBV15 to TRBJ2-7; D unresolved. The V end lost 4 bases, the J end lost 4 bases, and 5 bases lay between the germline ends. This CDR3 has 11 amino acids. CDR1 and CDR2 from the germline V gene are LNHNV and YYDKDF (reference sequence). The CDR3 sequence is CATSNRYEQYF. In DNA form, the CDR3 reads TGTGCCACCAGCAACCGTTACGAGCAGTACTTC.

This clonotype has just a few counts. The V call is TRBV3-1, the J call TRBJ2-5; 7 bases agree with TRBD2. J gave up 4 bases and V 1 base, and 0 bases lay outside the gene matches. The CDR3 is made up of 13 amino acids. The V gene's germline CDR1 is LGHDT and CDR2 YNNKEL (reference sequence). DNA of the CDR3: TGTGCCAGCAGCCAAGGACTAGCAGAGACCCAGTACTTC. Its protein is CASSQGLAETQYF.

The chain joins TRBV29-1 to TRBJ2-6, with D uncertain. With 0 bases removed from V and 0 bases from J, the gap between germline ends came to 9 bases. Germline CDR1 SQVTM, CDR2 ANQGSEA. The CDR3 is 16 amino acids. The CDR3 protein is CSVEDARTSGANVLTF. CDR3 DNA: TGCAGCGTTGAAGACGCAAGGACCTCTGGGGCCAACGTCCTGACTTTC. Full variable domain (missing parts from reference TRBV29-1 and TRBJ2-6): SAVISQKPSRDICQRGTSLTIQCQVDSQVTMMFWYRQQPGQSLTLIATANQGSEATYESGFVIDKFPISRPNLTFSTLTVSNMSPEDSSIYLCSVEDARTSGANVLTFGAGSRLTVL.

In its sample, this clonotype was seen many times. V is TRBV4-1 and J is TRBJ1-5; D remains ambiguous. The ends were cut back, 1 base at V and 1 base at J, with 8 bases in the middle. The CDR3 contains 15 residues. Germline V CDR1 and CDR2: MGHRA, YSYEKL. The CDR3 DNA sequence: TGCGCCAGCAGCCAAGGGGTAGGGAGCAATCAGCCCCAGCATTTT. This gives the protein CASSQGVGSNQPQHF.

This clonotype has only a few counts. This sequence joins TRBV6-2 or TRBV6-3 and TRBJ2-3; TRBD2 matches at 12 bases. Germline V gene lookup returns CDR1 MNHEY and CDR2 SVGEGT. The CDR3 is 16 residues long. V shed 4 bases, J shed 5 bases, and the junction held 7 bases outside the gene matches. CDR3 in amino acids: CASSSRLAGDVDTQYF. The DNA of the CDR3 is TGTGCCAGCAGTTCCAGACTAGCGGGAGATGTAGATACGCAGTATTTT.

This clonotype was seen at least ten times. CDR3 amino acids: CASSLDRAINYGYTF. The CDR3 DNA is TGTGCCAGCAGCCTAGACAGGGCTATTAACTATGGCTACACCTTC. The rearrangement uses TRBV7-2 and TRBJ1-2; 7 bases are shared with TRBD1. Germline trimming cut 5 bases from V and 1 base from J; bases unmatched to any gene: 7. Looked up from germline, CDR1 is SGHTA and CDR2 is FQGNSA. The CDR3 extends over 15 amino acids.

This clonotype was observed at least ten times. The V and J genes are TRBV2 and TRBJ1-6, with D unclear. Looked up from germline, CDR1 is SNHLY and CDR2 is FYNNEI. The CDR3 extends over 16 amino acids. V shed 6 bases and J shed 0 bases, with 12 bases lying between them. The CDR3 DNA sequence: TGTGCCAGCAGCCGGGAGGCCGGCTCCTATAATTCACCCCTCCACTTT. As protein: CASSREAGSYNSPLHF.

This clonotype was recorded at least ten times. This sequence joins TRBV19 and TRBJ2-5, with no clear D. With 7 bases removed from V and 4 bases from J, the gap between germline ends came to 13 bases. CDR1 is LNHDA and CDR2 is SQIVND in the germline V gene (reference sequence). The CDR3 covers 13 residues. The CDR3 bases are TGTGCCAGTACAGGCCAGTTGGGAGAGACCCAGTACTTC. The encoded protein is CASTGQLGETQYF. Together with reference TRBV19 and TRBJ2-5, the CDR3 gives the full variable domain: DGGITQSPKYLFRKEGQNVTLSCEQNLNHDAMYWYRQDPGQGLRLIYYSQIVNDFQKGDIAEGYSVSREKKESFPLTVTSAQKNPTAFYLCASTGQLGETQYFGPGTRLLVL.

This clonotype was detected many times. The J gene is TRBJ2-4, the V gene TRBV5-1; 7 bases map to TRBD2. Losses at the gene ends were 0 bases for V and 1 base for J; bases not matched to a gene: 13. The CDR3 sequence is 19 residues long. Per germline, CDR1 SGHRS and CDR2 YFSETQ. In nucleotides, the CDR3 is TGCGCCAGCAGCTTGGATGGCGGGAGCGCTGAAGTGGCCAAAAACATTCAGTACTTC. Its translation: CASSLDGGSAEVAKNIQYF.

The sample holds many counts of this clonotype. The chain recombines TRBV18 with TRBJ2-7; weak D call: TRBD1 (5 bases). The V and J ends lost 5 bases and 6 bases respectively, with 17 bases between them. The germline V gene has CDR1 KGHSH and CDR2 LQKENI. The CDR3 has 14 residues. The CDR3, as DNA: TGTGCCAGCTCATCTCAGGGCACACCGGGCGAGCAGTACTTC. Translating it yields CASSSQGTPGEQYF.

This clonotype has at least ten counts. This rearrangement joins TRBV29-1 to TRBJ2-7, with D possibly matching TRBD1 (7 bases). Germline V gene sequence: CDR1 SQVTM, CDR2 ANQGSEA. This CDR3 spans 14 amino acids. V lost 6 bases and J lost 2, with 17 bases in between. The CDR3 DNA follows: TGCAGCGTGGTGGCGGGACAGATGCCCTACGAGCAGTACTTC. It yields the protein CSVVAGQMPYEQYF.

This clonotype was counted many times. This rearrangement joins TRBV11-2 to TRBJ1-1; 11 nucleotides line up with TRBD1. This CDR3 is built from 14 residues. Trimming took 5 bases from V and 9 from J; bases not matched to a gene: 8. The germline gives CDR1 SGHAT, CDR2 FQNNGV. In DNA form, the CDR3 reads TGTGCCAGCAGCGGAACCGGGACAGGGGGGAAAGCTTTCTTT. This translates into CASSGTGTGGKAFF.

The table lists this clonotype with many counts. This clone may be a read error of a much larger clone one base away. The CDR3 loop reads CASSSREGPYEQYF. DNA of the CDR3: TGCGCCAGCAGCTCGCGGGAGGGACCCTACGAGCAGTACTTC. V gene TRBV5-1 combines with J gene TRBJ2-7, with 9 bases matching TRBD2. The germline gives CDR1 SGHRS, CDR2 YFSETQ. This CDR3 comprises 14 residues. J was trimmed by 2 bases and V by 3 bases; bases with no gene match: 3.

This clonotype was observed at least ten times. The CDR3 DNA reads TGTGCCAGCAGCTTATCGCCAGCGATTGGGACCCAGTACTTC. As protein: CASSLSPAIGTQYF. The chain links TRBV7-2 to TRBJ2-5; D not resolved. Germline assignment: CDR1 SGHTA and CDR2 FQGNSA. V was trimmed by 2 bases and J by 7 bases, leaving 14 bases between them. The CDR3 runs to 14 residues.

This clonotype appeared many times. This sequence joins TRBV7-2 and TRBJ2-7, with 7 bases that match TRBD2. This CDR3 has 14 residues. Germline CDR1 and CDR2: SGHTA and FQGNSA. The ends lost 5 bases at V and 6 bases at J; junction bases unmatched: 10. CDR3 residues: CASSRPGLVFEQYF. The DNA of the CDR3 is TGTGCCAGCAGCCGCCCCGGACTAGTCTTCGAGCAGTACTTC.

This clonotype came up many times. The chain employs TRBV6-1 and TRBJ2-5; 8 positions agree with TRBD2. Germline lookup yields CDR1 MNHNS and CDR2 SASEGT. After removal of 5 bases from V and 4 bases from J, the junction contained 9 bases not matched to a gene. The CDR3 consists of 15 residues. CDR3 nucleotide sequence: TGTGCCAGCAGTCCCGGGACTAGAATCCCAGAGACCCAGTACTTC. It specifies CASSPGTRIPETQYF.

In its sample, this clonotype was seen many times. V and J are TRBV12-3 or TRBV12-4 and TRBJ1-2; 9 nucleotides agree with TRBD1. The junction had 5 bases not matched to a gene; V was cut back by 4 bases and J by 2 bases. CDR3 length equals 15 residues. CDR3 sequence: CASSSNRGQNYGYTF. The CDR3 DNA follows: TGTGCCAGCAGTTCTAACAGGGGGCAGAACTATGGCTACACCTTC.

Many counts were recorded for this clonotype. V usage is TRBV25-1 and J usage is TRBJ1-2; D is undetermined. V was shortened by 5 bases and J by 4 bases, with 11 bases between the two germline ends. CDR3 length: 13 residues. Germline values: CDR1 MGHDK, CDR2 SYGVNS. The CDR3 sequence is CASSRLGGYGYTF. In nucleotides, the CDR3 is TGTGCCAGCAGTCGATTAGGAGGCTATGGCTACACCTTC.

This clonotype was detected many times. The chain has TRBV20-1 and TRBJ1-5; the D is unclear. The CDR3 sequence is 16 residues long. Trimming took off 0 bases at V and 5 bases at J, with 17 bases between the two ends. The V gene's germline CDR1 is DFQATT and CDR2 SNEGSKA (reference sequence). CDR3 coding DNA: TGCAGTGCTAGAGATCTGGTTGTCGGGTCTTATCAGCCCCAGCATTTT. Its translation: CSARDLVVGSYQPQHF.

This clonotype has more than one count but fewer than ten. This rearrangement joins TRBV6-1 to TRBJ1-5; the D gene is possibly TRBD1 (5 bases). Germline loops: CDR1 MNHNS, CDR2 SASEGT. This CDR3 is built from 15 residues. V lost 6 bases and J 3 bases, leaving 15 bases between the germline ends. The chain's CDR3 is CASSLGRGYNQPQHF. In DNA, the CDR3 is TGTGCCAGCAGCCTCGGGAGGGGCTACAATCAGCCCCAGCATTTT.

The V gene is TRBV6-5, the J gene TRBJ2-7; 7 nucleotides align to TRBD2. The CDR3 extends over 15 amino acids. Trimming at V came to 2 bases and at J to 7 bases, leaving 11 bases not matched to a gene. In germline, CDR1 is MNHEY, CDR2 SVGAGI. The CDR3 spells CASSYAAGGEREQYF. The CDR3 DNA follows: TGTGCCAGCAGTTACGCGGCTGGGGGGGAGAGGGAGCAGTACTTC.

This clonotype was seen repeatedly, ten times or more. J is TRBJ2-2 and V is TRBV5-1; D is perhaps TRBD1 (5 bases). In germline, CDR1 is SGHRS, CDR2 YFSETQ. The CDR3 totals 14 residues. Trimming left V 4 bases short and J 4 bases short, with 11 bases between. CDR3 residues: CASSLPTGTGELFF. The CDR3 DNA sequence: TGCGCCAGCAGCCTCCCCACAGGCACCGGGGAGCTGTTTTTT.

Many counts were recorded for this clonotype. V and J are TRBV5-1 and TRBJ2-7; 7 nucleotides match TRBD1. The V segment lost 4 bases and the J segment 1 base; nucleotides outside the gene matches: 2. Germline loops: CDR1 SGHRS, CDR2 YFSETQ. This CDR3 region has 13 residues. The CDR3 spells CASSVGQSYEQYF. The CDR3 nucleotides are TGCGCCAGCAGCGTGGGACAGTCCTACGAGCAGTACTTC.

This clonotype was counted at least ten times. The CDR3 nucleotides are TGTGCCACCAGTGATGCGAGGGGCGCTGAAGCTTTCTTT. Protein: CATSDARGAEAFF. This chain connects TRBV24-1 to TRBJ1-1, with D perhaps TRBD1 (5 bases). Trimming stripped 3 bases from V and 6 bases from J, with 10 bases between. Germline assignment: CDR1 KGHDR and CDR2 SFDVKD. The CDR3 contains 13 residues.

This clonotype was counted ten times or more. The chain has TRBV2 and TRBJ1-2, with 7 bases aligning to TRBD1. From germline, CDR1 is SNHLY and CDR2 FYNNEI. CDR3 length equals 15 residues. V shed 1 base, J shed 6 bases, and the junction held 8 bases outside the gene matches. CDR3 sequence: CASSEVYGGGDGYTF. CDR3 coding DNA: TGTGCCAGCAGTGAAGTATATGGAGGGGGCGATGGCTACACCTTC.

This clonotype was observed at least ten times. As DNA, the CDR3 is TGTGCCAGCAGTTTAGGTTGGACGGGGAAGCCCCAGCATTTT. Protein sequence: CASSLGWTGKPQHF. The rearrangement links TRBV27 to TRBJ1-5; no clear D gene. CDR3 length: 14 amino acids. CDR1 is MNHEY and CDR2 is SMNVEV in the germline V gene (reference sequence). Trimming stripped 2 bases from V and 8 bases from J, with 13 bases between.

This clonotype was detected ten times or more. The rearrangement joins TRBV11-2 to TRBJ2-7, with D possibly being TRBD2 (7 bases). Germline loops: CDR1 SGHAT, CDR2 FQNNGV. V was clipped by 4 bases and J by 1 base, with 17 bases between them. CDR3 length: 16 amino acids. The DNA of the CDR3 is TGTGCCAGCAGCTGGGAGTGGGGGGGCGGGTCCTACGAGCAGTACTTC. Protein: CASSWEWGGGSYEQYF.